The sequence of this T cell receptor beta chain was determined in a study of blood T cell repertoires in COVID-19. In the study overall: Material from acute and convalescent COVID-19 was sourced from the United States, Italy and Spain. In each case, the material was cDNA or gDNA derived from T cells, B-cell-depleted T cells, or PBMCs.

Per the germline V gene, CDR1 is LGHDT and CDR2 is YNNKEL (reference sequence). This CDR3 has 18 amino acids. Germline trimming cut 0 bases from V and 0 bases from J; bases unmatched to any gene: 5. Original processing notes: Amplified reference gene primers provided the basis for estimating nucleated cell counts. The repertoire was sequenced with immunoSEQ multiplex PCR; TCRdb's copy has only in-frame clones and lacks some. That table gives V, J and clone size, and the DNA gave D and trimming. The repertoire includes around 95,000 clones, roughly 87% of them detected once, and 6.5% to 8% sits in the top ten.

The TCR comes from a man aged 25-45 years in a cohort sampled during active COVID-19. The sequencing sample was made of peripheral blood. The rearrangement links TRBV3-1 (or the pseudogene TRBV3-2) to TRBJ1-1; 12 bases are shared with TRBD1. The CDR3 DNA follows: TGTGCCAGCAGCCAAGATCAGCGGGACAGGGGGCTGAACACTGAAGCTTTCTTT. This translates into CASSQDQRDRGLNTEAFF.